This record looks at one T cell receptor beta chain sequence and its context. Assay used: immunoSEQ multiplex PCR; TCRdb lists only in-frame clones, some missing. The table has 150,000 or so clones, over 75% seen once. This sample is drawn from a study of blood T cell repertoires in COVID-19. Trimming removed 5 bases from V and 5 bases from J; junction bases left unmatched: 11. Germline CDR1 is LNHDA and CDR2 is SQIVND (reference sequence). CDR3 length: 15 amino acids. This sequence joins TRBV19 and TRBJ2-7; 8 bases match TRBD1. Sequences were obtained from PBMCs or T cells enriched from blood (not recorded which). The sequence was collected from a man aged 50-60 years who had recovered from COVID-19. This chain's CDR3 is CASSFLDRVGDEQYF. The CDR3, as DNA: TGTGCCAGTAGTTTCCTGGACAGGGTGGGAGACGAGCAGTACTTC.